This T cell receptor beta chain was captured by sequencing in a study of cytomegalovirus exposure and HLA in healthy donors (dated by TCRdb to the late 2010s). Describing the broader study: According to a later analysis, one platform produced both the 110 or so validation repertoires and the 700 or so repertoires of the first cohort. The aim of the study was to test whether cataloging public T cell receptors could identify signatures of past pathogen exposure. Along with the approximately 620-subject first cohort, a separate validation cohort of 120 different subjects was used. To predict cytomegalovirus infection status, the study combined high-throughput TCR immunosequencing, statistical association of individual TCRs with disease status, and machine learning.

Separate from the approximately 700-subject first cohort, the validation cohort of about 130 subjects was the group to which the donors belonged. What the research found in general, with its limitations: Three of the identified cytomegalovirus-associated TCR beta chains were confirmed in vitro to be specific for cytomegalovirus antigens. It was suggested by the authors that the approach could potentially be generalized to other disease states and immunological phenotypes. In a later analysis, TCRs clustered in the first cohort were found to also tend to co-occur in the approximately 120 validation repertoires, with roughly 93% of cluster scores above 0. Most TCR sequences were seen in very few donors, while some public TCRs were found in many individuals. In the study, around 160 TCR beta chains were listed as associated with cytomegalovirus. The validation cohort had no HLA typing available for a later analysis, so co-occurrence within that cohort was assessed over all 130 or so repertoires. The classifier was reported to diagnose cytomegalovirus status with high specificity and sensitivity in both the original cohort and the validation cohort.

The library was produced with the immunoSEQ multiplex PCR assay. The authors' pipeline ran thus. A statistical classification framework was developed to diagnose cytomegalovirus status using the catalog of TCR beta chain sequences. As stored in TCRdb, this immuneACCESS dataset retains in-frame rearrangements with V and J assigned. A fraction of the clones does not appear; measured against another copy, unresolved V genes explain less than half of the discrepancy, and the remainder lacks a known reason. For V, J and clone size, that table is used; D and trimming come from the DNA. This sample is represented by some 140,000 clones; 70% to 90% of them were singletons. The ten largest make up 2.5% to 3.5% of the sample. Notes on this clone: The target of this receptor is not known. No much larger clone is present one base from it, and per-base qualities are unavailable.

The CDR3 runs 16 amino acids, cysteine and phenylalanine included. The only DNA kept is the CDR3, 48 bases in frame from the first base. V is cut back by 4 bases and J by 1 base, with 10 bases in the junction unmatched. As encoded in the germline V gene, CDR1 is SGHDN while CDR2 is FVKESK. Input material: PBMCs. The TCR comes from a man younger than 35 in good health and CMV-seronegative. In this chain, TRBV14 is recombined with TRBJ2-7, with 7 junctional bases fitting TRBD1. The DNA sequence is TGTGCCAGCAGCCCCCCGGGACAGCCGCTTTCCTACGAGCAGTACTTC. This yields the protein CASSPPGQPLSYEQYF.